This T cell receptor (beta chain) was observed in a study of blood T cell repertoires in COVID-19. Turning to the study itself: Sites in the United States, Italy and Spain provided acute and convalescent COVID-19 samples.

CDR3 size: 13 residues. The germline V gene has CDR1 SGHRS and CDR2 YFSETQ. The ends were cut back, 7 bases at V and 1 base at J, with 11 bases in the middle. In the study's own analysis: Amplification from reference gene primers served as the basis for estimated nucleated cell counts. The repertoire was sequenced with immunoSEQ multiplex PCR; TCRdb's copy has only in-frame clones and lacks some. The DNA gave D and trimming, while V, J and clone size come from that table. The sample lists about 52,000 clones, 89% occurring once. The source material was peripheral blood. The receptor comes from an elderly man with active or convalescent COVID-19. The chain joins TRBV5-1 to TRBJ2-5, with a weak D call TRBD2 (6 bases). CDR3 bases: TGCGCCAGCGGAGGGCAGGGCCAAGAGACCCAGTACTTC. This sequence encodes CASGGQGQETQYF.